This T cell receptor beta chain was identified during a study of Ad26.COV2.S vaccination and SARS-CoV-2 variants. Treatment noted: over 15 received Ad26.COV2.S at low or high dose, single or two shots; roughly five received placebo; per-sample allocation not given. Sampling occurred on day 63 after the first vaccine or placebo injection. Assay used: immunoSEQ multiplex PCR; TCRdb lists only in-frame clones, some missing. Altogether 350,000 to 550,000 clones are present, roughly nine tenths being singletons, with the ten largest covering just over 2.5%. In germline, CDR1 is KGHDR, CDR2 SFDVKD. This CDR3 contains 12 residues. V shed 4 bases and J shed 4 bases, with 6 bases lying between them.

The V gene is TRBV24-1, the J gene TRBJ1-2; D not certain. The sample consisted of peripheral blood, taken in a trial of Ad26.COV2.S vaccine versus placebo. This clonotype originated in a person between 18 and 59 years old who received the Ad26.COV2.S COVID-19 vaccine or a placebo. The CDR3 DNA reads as TGTGCCACCAGTGACCAGACCTATGGCTACACCTTC. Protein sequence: CATSDQTYGYTF.